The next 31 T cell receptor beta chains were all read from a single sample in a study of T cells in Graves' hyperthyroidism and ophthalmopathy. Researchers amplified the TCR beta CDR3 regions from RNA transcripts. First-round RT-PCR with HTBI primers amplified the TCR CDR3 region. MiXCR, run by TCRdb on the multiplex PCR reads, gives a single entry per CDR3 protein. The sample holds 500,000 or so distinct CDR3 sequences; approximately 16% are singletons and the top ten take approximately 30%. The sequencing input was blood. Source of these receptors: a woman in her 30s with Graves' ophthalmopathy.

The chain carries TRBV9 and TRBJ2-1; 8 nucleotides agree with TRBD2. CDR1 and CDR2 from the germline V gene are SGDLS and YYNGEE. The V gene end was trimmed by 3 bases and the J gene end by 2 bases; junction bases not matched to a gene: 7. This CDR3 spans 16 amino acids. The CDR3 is CASSERLASTYNEQFF. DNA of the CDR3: TGTGCCAGCAGCGAAAGACTAGCGTCAACCTACAATGAGCAGTTCTTC.

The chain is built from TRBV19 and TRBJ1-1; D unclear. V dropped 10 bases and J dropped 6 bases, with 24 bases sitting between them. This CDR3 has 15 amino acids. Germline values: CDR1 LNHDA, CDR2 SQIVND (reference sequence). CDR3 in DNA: TGTGCCATTGACCCCCGGCCCGACCAGACTCCTGAAGCTTTCTTT. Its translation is CAIDPRPDQTPEAFF.

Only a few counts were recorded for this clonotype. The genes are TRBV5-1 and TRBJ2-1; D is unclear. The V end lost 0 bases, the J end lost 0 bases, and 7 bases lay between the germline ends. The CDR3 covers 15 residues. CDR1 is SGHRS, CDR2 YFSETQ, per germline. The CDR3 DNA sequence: TGCGCCAGCAGCTTGGGTGCTATCTCCTACAATGAGCAGTTCTTC. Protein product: CASSLGAISYNEQFF. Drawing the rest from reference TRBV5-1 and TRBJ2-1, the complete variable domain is KAGVTQTPRYLIKTRGQQVTLSCSPISGHRSVSWYQQTPGQGLQFLFEYFSETQRNKGNFPGRFSGRQFSNSRSEMNVSTLELGDSALYLCASSLGAISYNEQFFGPGTRLTVL.

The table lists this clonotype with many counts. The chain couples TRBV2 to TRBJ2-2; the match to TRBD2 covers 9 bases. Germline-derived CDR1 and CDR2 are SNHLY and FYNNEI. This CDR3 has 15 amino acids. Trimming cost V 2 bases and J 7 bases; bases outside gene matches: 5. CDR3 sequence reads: CASSEPSGNDGELFF. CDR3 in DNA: TGTGCCAGCAGTGAACCTAGCGGGAACGACGGGGAGCTGTTTTTT.

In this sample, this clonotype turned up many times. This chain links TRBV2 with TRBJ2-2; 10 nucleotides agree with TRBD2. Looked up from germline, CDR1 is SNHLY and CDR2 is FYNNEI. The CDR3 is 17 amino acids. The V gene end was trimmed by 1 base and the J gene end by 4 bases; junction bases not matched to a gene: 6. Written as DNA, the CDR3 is TGTGCCAGCAGTGAAGGAGCGGGAGGGCCGGGCACCGGGGAGCTGTTTTTT. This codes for CASSEGAGGPGTGELFF.

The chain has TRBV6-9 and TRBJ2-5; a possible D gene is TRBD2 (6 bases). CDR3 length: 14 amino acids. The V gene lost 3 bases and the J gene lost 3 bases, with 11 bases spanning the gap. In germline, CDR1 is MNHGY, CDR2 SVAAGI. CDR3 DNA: TGTGCCAGCAGTTACCGGGGGATCGAAGAGACCCAGTACTTC. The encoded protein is CASSYRGIEETQYF.

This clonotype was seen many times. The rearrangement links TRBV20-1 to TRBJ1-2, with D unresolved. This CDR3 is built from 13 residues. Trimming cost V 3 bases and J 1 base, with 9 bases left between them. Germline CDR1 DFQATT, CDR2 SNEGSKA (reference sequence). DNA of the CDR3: TGCAGTGCTAGTGACACAGATAACTATGGCTACACCTTC. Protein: CSASDTDNYGYTF.

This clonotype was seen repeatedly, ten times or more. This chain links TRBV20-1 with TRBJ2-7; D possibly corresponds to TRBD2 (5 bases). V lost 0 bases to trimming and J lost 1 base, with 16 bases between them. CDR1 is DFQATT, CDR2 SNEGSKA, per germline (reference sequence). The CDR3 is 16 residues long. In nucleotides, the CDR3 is TGCAGTGCTAGAGATTGGCCGATAGCGCTGTCCTACGAGCAGTACTTC. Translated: CSARDWPIALSYEQYF.

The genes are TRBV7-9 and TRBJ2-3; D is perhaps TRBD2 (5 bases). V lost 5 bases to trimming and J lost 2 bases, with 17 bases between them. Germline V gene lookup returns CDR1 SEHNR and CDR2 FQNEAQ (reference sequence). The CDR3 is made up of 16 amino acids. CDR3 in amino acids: CASSPAGSANTDTQYF. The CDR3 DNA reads TGTGCCAGCAGCCCCGCGGGTAGCGCGAACACAGATACGCAGTATTTT.

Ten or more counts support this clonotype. The CDR3 DNA reads as TGTGCCAGCAGCCATCCCGGGACGGGAAACAATGAGCAGTTCTTC. Translated: CASSHPGTGNNEQFF. V gene TRBV6-2 or TRBV6-3 combines with J gene TRBJ2-1; perhaps D is TRBD1 or TRBD2 (5 bases each). Germline V gives CDR1 MNHEY, CDR2 SVGEGT. The CDR3 sequence is 15 residues long. V dropped 6 bases and J dropped 5 bases, with 17 bases sitting between them.

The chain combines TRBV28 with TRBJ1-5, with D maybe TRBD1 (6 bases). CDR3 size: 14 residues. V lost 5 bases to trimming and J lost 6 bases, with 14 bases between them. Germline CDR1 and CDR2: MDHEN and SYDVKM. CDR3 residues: CASSPHRASQPQHF. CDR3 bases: TGTGCCAGCAGTCCCCACAGGGCGAGTCAGCCCCAGCATTTT.

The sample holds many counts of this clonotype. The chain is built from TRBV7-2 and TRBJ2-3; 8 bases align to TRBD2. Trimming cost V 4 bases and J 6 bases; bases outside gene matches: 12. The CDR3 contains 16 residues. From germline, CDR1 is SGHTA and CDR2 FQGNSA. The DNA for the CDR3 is TGTGCCAGCAGCTCCACCTCGATAGCGGGAACGGATACGCAGTATTTT. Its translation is CASSSTSIAGTDTQYF.

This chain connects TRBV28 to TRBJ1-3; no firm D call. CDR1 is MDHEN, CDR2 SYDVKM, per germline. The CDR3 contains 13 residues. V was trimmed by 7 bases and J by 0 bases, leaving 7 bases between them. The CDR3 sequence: CASIESSGNTIYF. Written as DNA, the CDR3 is TGTGCCAGCATCGAGAGCTCTGGAAACACCATATATTTT.

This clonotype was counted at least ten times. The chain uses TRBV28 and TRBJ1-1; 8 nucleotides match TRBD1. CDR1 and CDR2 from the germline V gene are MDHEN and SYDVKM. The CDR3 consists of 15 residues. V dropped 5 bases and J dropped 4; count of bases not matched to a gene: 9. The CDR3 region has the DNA TGTGCCAGCAGTCTAATGACAGGGGTGGGCACTGAAGCTTTCTTT. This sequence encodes CASSLMTGVGTEAFF.

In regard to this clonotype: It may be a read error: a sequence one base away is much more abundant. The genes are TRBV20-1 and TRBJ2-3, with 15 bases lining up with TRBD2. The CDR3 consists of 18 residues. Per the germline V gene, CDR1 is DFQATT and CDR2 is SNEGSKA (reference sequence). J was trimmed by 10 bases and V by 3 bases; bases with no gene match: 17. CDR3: CSARAGTSGRITTDAQYF. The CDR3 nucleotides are TGCAGTGCTAGGGCCGGGACTAGCGGGAGGATTACCACCGATGCGCAGTATTTT.

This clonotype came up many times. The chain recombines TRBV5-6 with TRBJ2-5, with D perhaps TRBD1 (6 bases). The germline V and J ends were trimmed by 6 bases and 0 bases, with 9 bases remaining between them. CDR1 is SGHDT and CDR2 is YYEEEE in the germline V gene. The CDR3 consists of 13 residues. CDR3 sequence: CASTHRDQETQYF. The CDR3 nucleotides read TGTGCCAGCACCCACAGGGACCAAGAGACCCAGTACTTC. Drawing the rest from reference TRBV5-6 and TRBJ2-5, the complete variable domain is DAGVTQSPTHLIKTRGQQVTLRCSPKSGHDTVSWYQQALGQGPQFIFQYYEEEERQRGNFPDRFSGHQFPNYSSELNVNALLLGDSALYLCASTHRDQETQYFGPGTRLLVL.

This CDR3 is CASSPRTTALTRNEQFF. The CDR3 DNA reads as TGTGCCAGCAGCCCACGAACGACTGCCCTAACCCGAAATGAGCAGTTCTTC. This chain uses TRBV5-6 with TRBJ2-1; no clear D gene. Germline CDR1 SGHDT, CDR2 YYEEEE. Trimming took off 4 bases at V and 7 bases at J, with 24 bases between the two ends. This CDR3 is 17 amino acids long.

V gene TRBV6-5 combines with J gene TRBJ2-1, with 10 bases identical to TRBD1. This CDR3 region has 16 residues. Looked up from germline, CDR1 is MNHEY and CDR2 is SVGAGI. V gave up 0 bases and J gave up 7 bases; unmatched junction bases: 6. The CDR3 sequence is CASSYSKGQGMNEQFF. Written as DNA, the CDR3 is TGTGCCAGCAGTTACTCGAAGGGACAGGGGATGAATGAGCAGTTCTTC.

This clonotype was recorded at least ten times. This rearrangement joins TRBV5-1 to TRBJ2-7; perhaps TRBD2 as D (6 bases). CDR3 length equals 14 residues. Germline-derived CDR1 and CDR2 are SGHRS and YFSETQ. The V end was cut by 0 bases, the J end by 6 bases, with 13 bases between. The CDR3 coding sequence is TGCGCCAGCAGCTTGGGACTAGAATGGGGCGAGCAGTACTTC. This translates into CASSLGLEWGEQYF.

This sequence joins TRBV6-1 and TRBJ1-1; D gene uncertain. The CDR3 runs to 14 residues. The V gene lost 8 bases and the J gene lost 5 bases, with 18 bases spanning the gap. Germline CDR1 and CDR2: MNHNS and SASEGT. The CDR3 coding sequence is TGTGCCAGCGTGCGCTCTAACTCGGAAACTGAAGCTTTCTTT. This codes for CASVRSNSETEAFF.

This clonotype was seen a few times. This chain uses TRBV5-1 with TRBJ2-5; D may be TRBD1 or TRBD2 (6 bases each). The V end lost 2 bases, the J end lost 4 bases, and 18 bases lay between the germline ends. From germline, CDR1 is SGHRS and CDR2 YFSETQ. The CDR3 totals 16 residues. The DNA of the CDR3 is TGCGCCAGCAGCTTTCAAGGGGGAGGAGGCGGAGAGACCCAGTACTTC. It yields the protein CASSFQGGGGGETQYF.

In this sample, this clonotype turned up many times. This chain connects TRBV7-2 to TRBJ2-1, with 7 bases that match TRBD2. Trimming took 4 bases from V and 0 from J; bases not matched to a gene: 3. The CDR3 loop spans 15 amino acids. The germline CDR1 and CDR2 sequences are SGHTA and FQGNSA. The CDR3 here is CASSWGGGSYNEQFF. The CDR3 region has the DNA TGTGCCAGCAGCTGGGGCGGGGGCTCCTACAATGAGCAGTTCTTC. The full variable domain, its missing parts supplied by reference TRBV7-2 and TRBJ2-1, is GAGVSQSPSNKVTEKGKDVELRCDPISGHTALYWYRQSLGQGLEFLIYFQGNSAPDKSGLPSDRFSAERTGGSVSTLTIQRTQQEDSAVYLCASSWGGGSYNEQFFGPGTRLTVL.

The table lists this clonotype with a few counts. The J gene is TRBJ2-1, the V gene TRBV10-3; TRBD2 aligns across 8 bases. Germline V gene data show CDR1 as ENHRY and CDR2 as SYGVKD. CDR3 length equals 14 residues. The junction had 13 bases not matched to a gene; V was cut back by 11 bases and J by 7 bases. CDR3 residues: CAASGGGRFNEQFF. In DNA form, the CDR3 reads TGTGCCGCATCTGGCGGCGGGAGGTTTAATGAGCAGTTCTTC.

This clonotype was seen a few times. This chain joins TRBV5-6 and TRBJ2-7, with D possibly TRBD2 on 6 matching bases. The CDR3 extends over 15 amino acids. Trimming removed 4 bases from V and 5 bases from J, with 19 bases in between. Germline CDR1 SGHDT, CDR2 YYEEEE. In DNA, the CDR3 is TGTGCCAGCAGCCGCGGACGGATAGCGGACCACGAGCAGTACTTC. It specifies CASSRGRIADHEQYF.

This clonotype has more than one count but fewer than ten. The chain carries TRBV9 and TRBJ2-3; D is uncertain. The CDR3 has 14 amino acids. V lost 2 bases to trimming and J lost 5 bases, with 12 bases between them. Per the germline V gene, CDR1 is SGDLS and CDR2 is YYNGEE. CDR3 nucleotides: TGTGCCAGCAGCGTCCCTCTTCCTGGAGATACGCAGTATTTT. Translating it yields CASSVPLPGDTQYF.

CDR3 nucleotide sequence: TGTGCCAGCAGTGAAGCGACAGGCCCGAGCTCTGGAAACACCATATATTTT. It codes for CASSEATGPSSGNTIYF. V gene TRBV6-1 combines with J gene TRBJ1-3; a weak D match, TRBD1 (6 bases). CDR1 and CDR2 from the germline V gene are MNHNS and SASEGT. This CDR3 comprises 17 residues. V lost 0 bases to trimming and J lost 0 bases, with 12 bases between them.

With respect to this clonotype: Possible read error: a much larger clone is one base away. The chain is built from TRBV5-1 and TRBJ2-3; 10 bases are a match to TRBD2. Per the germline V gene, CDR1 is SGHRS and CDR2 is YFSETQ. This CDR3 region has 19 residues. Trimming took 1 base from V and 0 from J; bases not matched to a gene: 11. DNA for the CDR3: TGCGCCAGCAGCTTGCGGATAACTAGCGGGGAACATAGCACAGATACGCAGTATTTT. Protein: CASSLRITSGEHSTDTQYF.

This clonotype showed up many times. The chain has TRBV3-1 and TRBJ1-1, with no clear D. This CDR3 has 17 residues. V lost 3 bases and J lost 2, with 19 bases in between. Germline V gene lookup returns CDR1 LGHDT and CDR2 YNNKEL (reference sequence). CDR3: CASSQIPRAALNTEAFF. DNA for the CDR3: TGTGCCAGCAGCCAGATCCCGCGGGCAGCACTTAACACTGAAGCTTTCTTT.

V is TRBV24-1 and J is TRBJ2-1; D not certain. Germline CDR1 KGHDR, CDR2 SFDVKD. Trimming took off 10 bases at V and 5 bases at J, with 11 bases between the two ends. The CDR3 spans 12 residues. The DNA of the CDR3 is TGTGCCACAGGGAATCTAAACAATGAGCAGTTCTTC. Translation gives CATGNLNNEQFF.

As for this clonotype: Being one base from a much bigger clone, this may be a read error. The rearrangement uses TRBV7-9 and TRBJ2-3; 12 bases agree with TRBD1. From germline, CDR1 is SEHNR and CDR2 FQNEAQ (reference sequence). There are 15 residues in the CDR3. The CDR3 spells CANSWDRGLADTQYF. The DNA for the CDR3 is TGTGCCAACAGCTGGGACAGGGGGCTAGCAGATACGCAGTATTTT.

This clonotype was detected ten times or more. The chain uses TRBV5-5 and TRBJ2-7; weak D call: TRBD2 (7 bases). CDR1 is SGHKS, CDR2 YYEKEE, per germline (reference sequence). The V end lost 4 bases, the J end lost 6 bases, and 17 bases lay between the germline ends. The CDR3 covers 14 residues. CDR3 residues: CASSPSGGAAEQYF. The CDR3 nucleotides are TGTGCCAGCAGCCCCTCTGGGGGGGCGGCCGAGCAGTACTTC.